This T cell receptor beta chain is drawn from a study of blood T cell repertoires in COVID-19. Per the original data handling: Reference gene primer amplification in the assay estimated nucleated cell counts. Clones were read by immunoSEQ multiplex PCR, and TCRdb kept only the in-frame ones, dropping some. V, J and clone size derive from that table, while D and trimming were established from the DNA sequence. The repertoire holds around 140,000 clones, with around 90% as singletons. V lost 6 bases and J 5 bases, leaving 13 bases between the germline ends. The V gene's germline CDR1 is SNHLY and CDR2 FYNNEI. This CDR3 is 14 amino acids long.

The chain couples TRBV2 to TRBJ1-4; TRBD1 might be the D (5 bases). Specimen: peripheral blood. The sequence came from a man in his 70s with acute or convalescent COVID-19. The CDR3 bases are TGTGCCAGCAGCCTTAGAAAGGGGAATGAAAAACTGTTTTTT. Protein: CASSLRKGNEKLFF. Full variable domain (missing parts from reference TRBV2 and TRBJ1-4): EPEVTQTPSHQVTQMGQEVILRCVPISNHLYFYWYRQILGQKVEFLVSFYNNEISEKSEIFDDQFSVERPDGSNFTLKIRSTKLEDSAMYFCASSLRKGNEKLFFGSGTQLSVL.